This is a list of T cell receptor beta chains from one sample in a study of blood T cell repertoires in COVID-19. Profiled with immunoSEQ multiplex PCR; TCRdb holds only in-frame clones, not every one. The sample holds about 430,000 clones, more than 70% seen once. Sample: PBMCs or T cells enriched from blood (not recorded which). All receptors derive from a woman under 30 who had been exposed to COVID-19. Each CDR3 is given with its conserved first and last residue. D genes are given only for firm matches. Expanded clones are given a class, and other clones once, few, many or no size at all.

D,J,V,size,DNA,CDR3
TRBD2,TRBJ2-1,TRBV6-2/TRBV6-3,few,TGTGCCAGCAGCGGGCGACTAGCGGGCCTCAATGAGCAGTTCTTC,CASSGRLAGLNEQFF
.,TRBJ1-3,TRBV25-1,.,TGTGCCAGCGGGGCAGGAAACACCATATATTTT,CASGAGNTIYF
.,TRBJ2-2,TRBV7-2,.,TGTGCCAGCAGCTTAGCGTGGCGGGGCGGGGTCACCGGGGAGCTGTTTTTT,CASSLAWRGGVTGELFF
.,TRBJ2-5,TRBV3-1/TRBV3-2,.,TGTGCCAGCAGCCAAGGGGGCGGGACGGGGGAGACCCAGTACTTC,CASSQGGGTGETQYF
TRBD1,TRBJ1-5,TRBV6-2/TRBV6-3,.,TGTGCCAGCAGTTACATTGGACAGGCCGGCGGGCCCCAGCATTTT,CASSYIGQAGGPQHF
.,TRBJ2-1,TRBV5-1,.,TGCGCCAGCAGCTTGACCACCTCCCGGGTAGATGAGCAGTTCTTC,CASSLTTSRVDEQFF
.,TRBJ1-6,TRBV4-3,.,TGCGCCAGCAGCCAAGACAGGGGCTACTCACCCCTCCACTTT,CASSQDRGYSPLHF
TRBD2,TRBJ2-6,TRBV30,.,TGTGCCTGGTGGGAGGGCGGATACTCTGGGGCCAACGTCCTGACTTTC,CAWWEGGYSGANVLTF
TRBD1,TRBJ1-6,TRBV9,few,TGTGCCAGCAGCGTAGGGGTAGGATCAACAGGGGACTCCTATAATTCACCCCTCCACTTT,CASSVGVGSTGDSYNSPLHF
TRBD2,TRBJ2-1,TRBV7-9,.,TGTGCCAGCAGCCCCGTTCCCGTAGCGGGGAGGGTCAATGAGCAGTTCTTC,CASSPVPVAGRVNEQFF
.,TRBJ1-2,TRBV15,.,TGTGCCACCAGCATAAAGGGGGACTATGGCTACACCTTC,CATSIKGDYGYTF
.,TRBJ1-3,TRBV21-1,.,TGTGCCAGCAGCGACCAGGGGACCCTCGGCTCTGGAAACACCATATATTTT,CASSDQGTLGSGNTIYF
.,TRBJ1-6,TRBV28,.,TGTGCCAGCAGTTTCGGCGGCTCCTATAATTCACCCCTCCACTTT,CASSFGGSYNSPLHF
.,TRBJ2-1,TRBV5-4,.,TGTGCCAGCAGCTCCCTTCTAACTAGTAACTCCAACAATGAGCAGTTCTTC,CASSSLLTSNSNNEQFF
TRBD1,TRBJ1-2,TRBV6-2/TRBV6-3,once,TGTGCCAGCAGTTACCAGGGGGCAGGCTATGGCTACACCTTC,CASSYQGAGYGYTF
.,TRBJ2-1,TRBV4-1,.,TGCGCCAGCAGCCATCCGATTGCCCCAGACAGGTACCCTTACAATGAGCAGTTCTTC,CASSHPIAPDRYPYNEQFF